What follows are 14 T cell receptor beta chains derived from one specimen sequenced in a study of identical twins. MiXCR, applied by TCRdb to the 5' RACE reads, yields one record per CDR3 protein. The table records about 240,000 distinct CDR3 sequences, 8% to 11% of them present only once. Material: memory T cells sorted from blood. These receptors were obtained from a man between 45 and 60 years old in good health.

V and J are TRBV27 and TRBJ1-2; perhaps TRBD1 as D (5 bases). V lost 8 bases and J 4 bases, leaving 14 bases between the germline ends. This CDR3 region has 13 residues. Germline V CDR1 and CDR2: MNHEY, SMNVEV (reference sequence). This CDR3 is CASGDRGGYGYTF. The CDR3 DNA reads TGTGCCAGCGGGGACCGGGGCGGCTATGGCTACACCTTC.

This clonotype has just a few counts. The chain is built from TRBV10-3 and TRBJ2-1, with TRBD2 matching over 11 bases. Germline CDR1 is ENHRY and CDR2 is SYGVKD. There are 16 residues in the CDR3. The V and J ends lost 3 bases and 4 bases, in that order; junction bases with no gene match: 5. This CDR3 reads CAISELAGAKYNEQFF. CDR3 in DNA: TGTGCCATCAGTGAACTAGCGGGGGCCAAATACAATGAGCAGTTCTTC.

This clonotype was seen repeatedly, ten times or more. V usage is TRBV28 and J usage is TRBJ1-5; the D is unclear. The V gene's germline CDR1 is MDHEN and CDR2 SYDVKM. With 3 bases removed from V and 7 bases from J, the gap between germline ends came to 13 bases. This CDR3 comprises 14 residues. The CDR3 nucleotides are TGTGCCAGCAGTTTGACTCTACGTGACCAGCCCCAGCATTTT. Protein: CASSLTLRDQPQHF.

This sequence joins TRBV6-2 or TRBV6-3 and TRBJ1-4; D remains ambiguous. This CDR3 spans 13 amino acids. The germline CDR1 and CDR2 sequences are MNHEY and SVGEGT. Trimming stripped 5 bases from V and 6 bases from J, with 10 bases between. CDR3 residues: CASSDNSYEKLFF. The CDR3, as DNA: TGTGCCAGCAGTGACAACTCCTATGAAAAACTGTTTTTT.

There are many counts of this clonotype. This rearrangement joins TRBV6-5 to TRBJ1-6, with 9 bases lining up with TRBD1. The V segment lost 3 bases and the J segment 9 bases; nucleotides outside the gene matches: 9. The CDR3 covers 16 residues. Germline-derived CDR1 and CDR2 are MNHEY and SVGAGI. As DNA, the CDR3 is TGTGCCAGCAGTTATAACAGGGGGCCTTTTGTTTCACCCCTCCACTTT. Its protein product is CASSYNRGPFVSPLHF.

The rearrangement links TRBV28 to TRBJ2-1; D possibly corresponds to TRBD1 (5 bases). In germline, CDR1 is MDHEN, CDR2 SYDVKM. V was trimmed by 3 bases and J by 6 bases, leaving 12 bases between them. The CDR3 contains 14 residues. The CDR3 is CASSFFGATNEQFF. DNA for the CDR3: TGTGCCAGCAGTTTCTTTGGGGCGACCAATGAGCAGTTCTTC.

The genes are TRBV10-3 and TRBJ2-7, with D tentatively TRBD1 or TRBD2 (5 bases each). Looked up from germline, CDR1 is ENHRY and CDR2 is SYGVKD. V was pared by 1 base and J by 4 bases, with 11 bases between. This CDR3 comprises 14 residues. CDR3 residues: CAISEFGTDYEQYF. CDR3 in DNA: TGTGCCATCAGTGAGTTTGGGACGGATTACGAGCAGTACTTC.

This clonotype has a count of ten or more. The chain carries TRBV3-1 and TRBJ2-7; no clear D gene. CDR3 length: 12 amino acids. CDR1 is LGHDT, CDR2 YNNKEL, per germline (reference sequence). Trimming shortened V by 1 base and J by 3 bases, and 4 bases separated the two germline ends. For the CDR3, the DNA is TGTGCCAGCAGCCAAGGAATCTACGAGCAGTACTTC. Protein product: CASSQGIYEQYF.

This clonotype occurred many times. This chain joins TRBV18 and TRBJ2-5; D unresolved. Per germline, CDR1 KGHSH and CDR2 LQKENI. V lost 3 bases to trimming and J lost 7 bases, with 12 bases between them. This CDR3 spans 13 amino acids. CDR3: CASSPSDPGTQYF. CDR3 sequence (DNA): TGTGCCAGCTCACCTAGTGACCCCGGGACCCAGTACTTC.

This clonotype was seen more than once but under ten times. The V call is TRBV5-6, the J call TRBJ2-7; maybe TRBD1 (6 bases). The CDR3 extends over 14 amino acids. Germline values: CDR1 SGHDT, CDR2 YYEEEE. Trimming removed 0 bases from V and 3 bases from J, with 10 bases in between. The CDR3 DNA is TGTGCCAGCAGCTTGGGGACAGCCAACTACGAGCAGTACTTC. Protein: CASSLGTANYEQYF.

V usage is TRBV9 and J usage is TRBJ2-5, with TRBD1 matching 9 bases. V lost 1 base, J lost 0 bases, and 7 bases stayed unmatched. Per germline, CDR1 SGDLS and CDR2 YYNGEE. This CDR3 spans 17 amino acids. The CDR3: CASSVTTGTGYQETQYF. The CDR3 DNA is TGTGCCAGCAGCGTAACGACCGGGACAGGGTACCAAGAGACCCAGTACTTC.

This clonotype was counted only a few times. This sequence joins TRBV18 and TRBJ2-3, with D uncertain. The germline V and J ends were trimmed by 7 bases and 7 bases, with 15 bases remaining between them. This CDR3 contains 13 residues. CDR1 and CDR2 from the germline V gene are KGHSH and LQKENI. CDR3 protein: CASFAQQPHTQYF. CDR3 in DNA: TGTGCCAGCTTTGCCCAGCAACCCCATACGCAGTATTTT.

In its sample, this clonotype was seen a few times. The V gene is TRBV6-1, the J gene TRBJ1-1, with 10 bases lining up with TRBD1. Trimming at V came to 7 bases and at J to 1 base, leaving 6 bases not matched to a gene. The CDR3 extends over 15 amino acids. The germline gives CDR1 MNHNS, CDR2 SASEGT. CDR3 loop: CASKGTGVSNTEAFF. For the CDR3, the DNA is TGTGCCAGCAAAGGGACAGGGGTTTCGAACACTGAAGCTTTCTTT.

V gene TRBV9 combines with J gene TRBJ2-1, with TRBD1 matching 9 bases. V dropped 0 bases and J dropped 5; count of bases not matched to a gene: 6. Germline CDR1 SGDLS, CDR2 YYNGEE. The CDR3 length is 16 residues. CDR3 region: CASSVEPGTGNNEQFF. CDR3 DNA: TGTGCCAGCAGCGTAGAGCCGGGGACAGGGAACAATGAGCAGTTCTTC.